The clone carrying this T cell receptor beta chain has just a few counts. These data originate in a study of tumor-infiltrating lymphocytes in localized non-small cell lung cancer. Clones were sequenced by immunoSEQ multiplex PCR, and TCRdb holds only the in-frame ones, with some missing. Seen here are tens of thousands of clones, 69% observed once, and the top ten hold roughly 14%. Trimming left V 4 bases short and J 8 bases short, with 14 bases between. The germline CDR1 and CDR2 sequences are WNHNN and SYGVQD (reference sequence). This CDR3 spans 14 amino acids. The TCR was taken from a human donor with non-small cell lung cancer. The source material was lung tumor tissue. V gene TRBV10-1 combines with J gene TRBJ2-2; no clear D gene. CDR3 loop: CASSAQSRGGELFF. Here the CDR3 DNA reads TGCGCCAGCAGTGCGCAGTCTCGAGGAGGGGAGCTGTTTTTT.